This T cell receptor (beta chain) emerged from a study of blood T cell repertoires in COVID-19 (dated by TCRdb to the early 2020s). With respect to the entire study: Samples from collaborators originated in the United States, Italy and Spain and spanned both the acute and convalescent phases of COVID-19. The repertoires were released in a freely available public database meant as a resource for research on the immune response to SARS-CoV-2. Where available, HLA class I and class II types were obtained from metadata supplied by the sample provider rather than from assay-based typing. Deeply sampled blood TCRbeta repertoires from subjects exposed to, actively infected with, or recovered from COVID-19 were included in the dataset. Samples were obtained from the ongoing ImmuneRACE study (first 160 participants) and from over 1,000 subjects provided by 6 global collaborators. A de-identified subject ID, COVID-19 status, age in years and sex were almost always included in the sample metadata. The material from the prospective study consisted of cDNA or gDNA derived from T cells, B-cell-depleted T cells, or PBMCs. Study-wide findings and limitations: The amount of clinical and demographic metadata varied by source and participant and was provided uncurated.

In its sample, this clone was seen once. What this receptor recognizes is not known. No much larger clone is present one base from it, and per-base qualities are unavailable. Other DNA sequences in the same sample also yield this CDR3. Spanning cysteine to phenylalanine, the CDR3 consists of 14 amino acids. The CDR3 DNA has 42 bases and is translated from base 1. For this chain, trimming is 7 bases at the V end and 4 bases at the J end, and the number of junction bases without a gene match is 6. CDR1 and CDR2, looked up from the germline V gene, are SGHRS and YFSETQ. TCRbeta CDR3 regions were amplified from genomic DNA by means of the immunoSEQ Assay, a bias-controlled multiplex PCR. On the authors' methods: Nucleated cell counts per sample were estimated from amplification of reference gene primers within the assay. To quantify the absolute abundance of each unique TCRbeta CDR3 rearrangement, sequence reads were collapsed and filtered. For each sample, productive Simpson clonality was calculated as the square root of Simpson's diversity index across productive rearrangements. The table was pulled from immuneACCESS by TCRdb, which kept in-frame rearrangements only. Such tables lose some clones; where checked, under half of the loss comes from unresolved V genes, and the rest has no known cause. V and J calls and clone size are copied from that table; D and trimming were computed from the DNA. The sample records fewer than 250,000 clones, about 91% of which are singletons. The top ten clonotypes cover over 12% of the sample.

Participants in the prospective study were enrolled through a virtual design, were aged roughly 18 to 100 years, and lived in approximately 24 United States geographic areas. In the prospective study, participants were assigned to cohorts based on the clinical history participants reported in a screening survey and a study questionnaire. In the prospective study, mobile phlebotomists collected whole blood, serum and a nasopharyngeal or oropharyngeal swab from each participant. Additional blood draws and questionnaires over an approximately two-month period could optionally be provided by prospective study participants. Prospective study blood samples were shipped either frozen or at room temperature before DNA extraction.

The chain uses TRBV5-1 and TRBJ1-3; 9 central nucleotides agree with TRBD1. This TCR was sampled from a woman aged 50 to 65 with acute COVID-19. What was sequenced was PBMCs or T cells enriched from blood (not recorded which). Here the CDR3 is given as CASGPGQGGNTIYF. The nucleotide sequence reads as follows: TGCGCCAGCGGGCCGGGACAGGGAGGAAACACCATATATTTT.